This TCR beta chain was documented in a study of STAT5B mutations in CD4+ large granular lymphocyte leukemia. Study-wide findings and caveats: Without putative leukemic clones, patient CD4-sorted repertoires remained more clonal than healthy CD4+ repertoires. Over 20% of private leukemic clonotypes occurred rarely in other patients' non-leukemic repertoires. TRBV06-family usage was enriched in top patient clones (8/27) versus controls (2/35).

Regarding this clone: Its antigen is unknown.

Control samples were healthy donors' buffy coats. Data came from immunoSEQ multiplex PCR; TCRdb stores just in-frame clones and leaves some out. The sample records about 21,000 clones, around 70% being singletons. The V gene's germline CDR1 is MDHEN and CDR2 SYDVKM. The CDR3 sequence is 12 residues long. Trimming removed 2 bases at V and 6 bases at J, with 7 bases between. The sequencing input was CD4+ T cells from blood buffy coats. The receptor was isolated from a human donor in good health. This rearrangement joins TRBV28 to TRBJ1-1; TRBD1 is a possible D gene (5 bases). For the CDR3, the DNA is TGTGCCAGCAGTTTACAAGGGGCTGAAGCTTTCTTT. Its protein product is CASSLQGAEAFF. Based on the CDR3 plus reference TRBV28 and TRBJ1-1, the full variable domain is DVKVTQSSRYLVKRTGEKVFLECVQDMDHENMFWYRQDPGLGLRLIYFSYDVKMKEKGDIPEGYSVSREKKERFSLILESASTNQTSMYLCASSLQGAEAFFGQGTRLTVV.